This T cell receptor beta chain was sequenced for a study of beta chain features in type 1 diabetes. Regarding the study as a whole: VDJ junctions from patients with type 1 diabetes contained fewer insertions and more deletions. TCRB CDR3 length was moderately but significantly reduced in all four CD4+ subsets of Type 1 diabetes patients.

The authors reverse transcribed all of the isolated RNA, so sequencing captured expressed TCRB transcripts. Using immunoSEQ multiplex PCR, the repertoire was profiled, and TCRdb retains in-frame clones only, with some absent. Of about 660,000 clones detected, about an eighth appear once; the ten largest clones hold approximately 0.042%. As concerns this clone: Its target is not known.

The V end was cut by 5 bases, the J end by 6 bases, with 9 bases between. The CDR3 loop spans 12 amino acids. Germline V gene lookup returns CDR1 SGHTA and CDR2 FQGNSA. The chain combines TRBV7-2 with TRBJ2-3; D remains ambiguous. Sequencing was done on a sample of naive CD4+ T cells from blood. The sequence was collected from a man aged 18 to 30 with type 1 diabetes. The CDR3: CASSPYGDTQYF. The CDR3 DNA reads TGTGCCAGCAGCCCCTACGGGGATACGCAGTATTTT. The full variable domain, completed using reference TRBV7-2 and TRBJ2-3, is GAGVSQSPSNKVTEKGKDVELRCDPISGHTALYWYRQSLGQGLEFLIYFQGNSAPDKSGLPSDRFSAERTGGSVSTLTIQRTQQEDSAVYLCASSPYGDTQYFGPGTRLTVL.